This TCR beta chain stems from a study of CD8+ T cells in alopecia areata. cDNA serving as the sequencing template came from extracted, reverse transcribed RNA. Method: immunoSEQ multiplex PCR; TCRdb's copy keeps in-frame clones and lacks some. The repertoire holds some 170,000 clones, with 50% to 70% as singletons. V was pared by 5 bases and J by 9 bases, with 12 bases of the junction left unmatched. Germline CDR1 reads LNHNV; CDR2 reads YYDKDF (reference sequence). This CDR3 region has 14 residues. The chain recombines TRBV15 with TRBJ1-1; TRBD1 aligns across 7 bases. The source material was CD4+ T cells sorted from blood, sampled at week 0. The TCR was taken from a human donor with alopecia areata. The CDR3 sequence: CATSQNPGTEKAFF. The DNA of the CDR3 is TGTGCCACCAGCCAAAACCCCGGGACAGAAAAAGCTTTCTTT.